This T cell receptor (beta chain) was obtained from a study of metastatic and nonmetastatic thyroid tumors. Study-level points and caveats: Reportedly, malignant thyroid tumors had significantly higher TCR beta diversity than benign nodules, in blood and tumor.

Prior to thyroid surgery, none of the patients had received any treatment. Note on this clone: What it recognizes is unknown.

The V end lost 1 base, the J end lost 1 base, and 13 bases lay between the germline ends. Germline CDR1 and CDR2: LGHDT and YNNKEL (reference sequence). The CDR3 is 17 residues long. TCRdb re-called the PCR reads via MiXCR. The data show about 21,000 clones, with 28% seen just once and 13% to 15% held by the top ten. The chain couples TRBV3-1 to TRBJ2-2; maybe TRBD2 (6 bases). This receptor was identified in a male donor with papillary thyroid cancer or a benign thyroid nodule (not recorded which). Some clones in this sample may be carry-over from other donors' samples. The sample was tumor tissue. This chain's CDR3 is CASSQGGGQGNTGELFF. CDR3 sequence (DNA): TGTGCCAGCAGCCAAGGCGGAGGGCAGGGGAACACCGGGGAGCTGTTTTTT.